This is a list of T cell receptor beta chains from one sample in a study of neurological immune-mediated disorders. Each CDR3 protein is one row after TCRdb ran MiXCR on the 5' RACE reads. The sample includes tens of thousands of distinct CDR3 sequences, around 3.7% of them seen just once. Sequenced input: PBMCs. Receptor source: a man aged 40-50 years with multiple sclerosis. CDR3s include the opening cysteine and the closing phenylalanine or tryptophan. The D gene is left open where the match is weak. Rows may omit the clone size; those that give it use once, few, many or a size class.

J	size	D	V	CDR3	DNA
TRBJ2-2	many	TRBD1	TRBV27	CASSSTGGTGELFF	TGTGCCAGCAGTTCAACAGGGGGCACCGGGGAGCTGTTTTTT
TRBJ2-3	few	TRBD2	TRBV5-1	CASSLGPSGSTDTQYF	TGCGCCAGCAGCTTGGGGCCTAGCGGTAGCACAGATACGCAGTATTTT
TRBJ2-3	many	TRBD2	TRBV12-3/TRBV12-4	CASSFRLAGASTDTQYF	TGTGCCAGCAGTTTCCGACTAGCGGGCGCTAGCACAGATACGCAGTATTTT
TRBJ2-2	many	.	TRBV20-1	CSAIRGSGELFF	TGCAGTGCAATCAGAGGGAGCGGGGAGCTGTTTTTT
TRBJ2-7	few	TRBD1	TRBV29-1	CSVGQGAKEQYF	TGCAGCGTTGGACAGGGGGCCAAAGAGCAGTACTTC
TRBJ1-5	many	.	TRBV7-2	CASSFSFNQPQHF	TGTGCCAGCAGCTTTAGCTTTAATCAGCCCCAGCATTTT
TRBJ2-2	many	.	TRBV6-1	CASSEAGRTGELFF	TGTGCCAGCAGTGAAGCGGGAAGGACCGGGGAGCTGTTTTTT
TRBJ2-5	many	.	TRBV20-1	CSARDWGHQETQYF	TGCAGTGCTAGAGACTGGGGGCACCAAGAGACCCAGTACTTC
TRBJ1-1	many	.	TRBV7-9	CASSLGGFTEAFF	TGTGCCAGCAGCTTAGGGGGCTTCACTGAAGCTTTCTTT
TRBJ1-1	many	TRBD1	TRBV20-1	CSAGRGPATLEAFF	TGCAGTGCTGGCAGGGGGCCTGCAACCCTTGAAGCTTTCTTT
TRBJ1-5	many	TRBD1	TRBV6-1	CASSGTGMGNQPQHF	TGTGCCAGCAGCGGGACAGGGATGGGCAATCAGCCCCAGCATTTT
TRBJ2-3	many	.	TRBV20-1	CSARDMNRGADTQYF	TGCAGTGCTAGAGATATGAACCGAGGGGCAGATACGCAGTATTTT
TRBJ1-1	many	.	TRBV5-5	CASSLGLGGMNTEAFF	TGTGCCAGCAGCTTGGGACTCGGGGGCATGAACACTGAAGCTTTCTTT
TRBJ2-3	many	.	TRBV7-6	CASSNRGGADTQYF	TGTGCCAGCAGCAACAGGGGGGGAGCAGATACGCAGTATTTT
TRBJ1-2	many	TRBD1	TRBV6-5	CASRSGGMTYGYTF	TGTGCCAGCAGGTCAGGGGGTATGACCTATGGCTACACCTTC
TRBJ2-7	many	TRBD2	TRBV9	CASSVERESYEQYF	TGTGCCAGCAGCGTAGAGCGGGAGAGTTACGAGCAGTACTTC
TRBJ1-6	many	TRBD1	TRBV5-1	CASSLKGTGDSPLHF	TGCGCCAGCAGCTTGAAGGGGACAGGGGATTCACCCCTCCACTTT
TRBJ2-5	many	.	TRBV20-1	CSAREAPAKETQYF	TGCAGTGCTAGGGAGGCGCCCGCTAAAGAGACCCAGTACTTC
TRBJ1-1	medium-sized	.	TRBV7-9	CASSPSAPGYTEAFF	TGTGCCAGCAGCCCTTCGGCCCCGGGGTACACTGAAGCTTTCTTT
TRBJ1-3	many	.	TRBV7-9	CASSLGGTRSEGTIYF	TGTGCCAGCAGCTTAGGAGGGACACGAAGTGAGGGCACCATATATTTT
TRBJ2-1	many	TRBD2	TRBV7-3	CASSLKGGSNEQFF	TGTGCCAGCAGCTTAAAGGGCGGGAGTAATGAGCAGTTCTTC
TRBJ2-1	many	.	TRBV29-1	CSVEGGARSSYNEQFF	TGCAGCGTTGAAGGGGGGGCAAGGAGCTCCTACAATGAGCAGTTCTTC
TRBJ2-3	many	.	TRBV3-1	CASSPTSARTDTQYF	TGTGCCAGCAGCCCCACTTCCGCGCGCACAGATACGCAGTATTTT
TRBJ2-5	many	TRBD2	TRBV10-1	CASSESGLAGETQYF	TGCGCCAGCAGTGAGTCAGGACTAGCCGGCGAGACCCAGTACTTC
TRBJ2-7	many	.	TRBV29-1	CSVKTAYSSYEQYF	TGCAGCGTAAAGACAGCCTATAGCTCCTACGAGCAGTACTTC
TRBJ2-3	.	.	TRBV11-3	CASSSRLSEGEPTSSTDTQYF	TGTGCCAGCAGCTCCCGACTTAGTGAGGGTGAACCAACGTCGTCCACAGATACGCAGTATTTT
TRBJ2-1	many	.	TRBV7-2	CASSLVAGTNEQFF	TGTGCCAGCAGCTTAGTGGCAGGGACGAATGAGCAGTTCTTC
TRBJ2-1	many	.	TRBV20-1	CSARVPGFSNEQFF	TGCAGTGCTAGAGTGCCCGGGTTCAGCAATGAGCAGTTCTTC
TRBJ2-7	many	TRBD2	TRBV5-1	CASSRLAGGSYEQYF	TGCGCCAGCAGCCGGCTAGCGGGGGGTTCCTACGAGCAGTACTTC
TRBJ1-2	many	.	TRBV7-9	CASSFDNYGYTF	TGTGCCAGCAGCTTTGACAACTATGGCTACACCTTC
TRBJ2-1	many	TRBD2	TRBV5-1	CASSFFRTSGVYNEQFF	TGCGCCAGCAGCTTCTTCCGGACTAGCGGGGTATACAATGAGCAGTTCTTC
TRBJ2-2	many	.	TRBV7-9	CAASETGELFF	TGTGCCGCCTCGGAAACCGGGGAGCTGTTTTTT
TRBJ1-3	many	.	TRBV5-1	CASSLTFSGNTIYF	TGCGCCAGCAGCTTGACTTTCTCTGGAAACACCATATATTTT
TRBJ2-7	many	.	TRBV4-1	CASSPELEIPLIVQYF	TGCGCCAGCAGCCCCGAGCTAGAGATCCCCCTTATCGTGCAGTACTTC
TRBJ2-3	many	TRBD2	TRBV5-1	CASAPKASGTDTQYF	TGCGCCAGCGCTCCTAAGGCTAGCGGGACAGATACGCAGTATTTT
TRBJ2-1	many	TRBD1	TRBV20-1	CSARVRDRGYNEQFF	TGCAGTGCTAGAGTGAGGGACAGGGGCTACAATGAGCAGTTCTTC
TRBJ1-4	many	.	TRBV20-1	CSAGVRVPEKLFF	TGCAGTGCTGGGGTCAGGGTCCCCGAAAAACTGTTTTTT
TRBJ1-1	many	.	TRBV5-1	CASSLVTQNTEAFF	TGCGCCAGCAGCTTAGTGACCCAGAACACTGAAGCTTTCTTT
TRBJ2-7	many	TRBD2	TRBV5-1	CASSLGTTGTYEQYF	TGCGCCAGCAGCCTTGGGACTACCGGTACCTACGAGCAGTACTTC
TRBJ2-3	many	.	TRBV5-1	CASSLAAGPSTDTQYF	TGCGCCAGCAGCTTGGCTGCCGGCCCCTCCACAGATACGCAGTATTTT
TRBJ2-3	few	.	TRBV18	CASSLVVSSTDTQYF	TGTGCCAGCTCACTCGTCGTATCTAGCACAGATACGCAGTATTTT
TRBJ1-2	many	.	TRBV5-6	CASSYTLQEFGYTF	TGTGCCAGCAGCTATACTCTTCAAGAGTTTGGCTACACCTTC
TRBJ1-1	many	.	TRBV6-5	CASSYSRVNTEAFF	TGTGCCAGCAGTTACTCTCGTGTGAACACTGAAGCTTTCTTT
TRBJ2-5	many	TRBD2	TRBV7-2	CASSAGLAGTETQYF	TGTGCCAGCAGCGCCGGACTAGCGGGGACGGAGACCCAGTACTTC
TRBJ1-1	many	TRBD1	TRBV9	CASSARTGDRAAFF	TGTGCCAGCAGCGCCCGAACCGGCGACAGGGCTGCTTTCTTT
TRBJ2-2	many	.	TRBV7-9	CASSLLPGFGELFF	TGTGCCAGCAGCTTACTCCCCGGGTTCGGGGAGCTGTTTTTT
TRBJ2-1	many	TRBD2	TRBV6-5	CASRSPGLAAEQFF	TGTGCCAGCAGATCCCCGGGACTAGCTGCTGAGCAGTTCTTC
TRBJ1-1	many	.	TRBV5-1	CASGPRGAGTEAFF	TGCGCCAGCGGCCCGCGGGGGGCTGGGACTGAAGCTTTCTTT
TRBJ2-7	many	TRBD2	TRBV20-1	CSAPTSGNSYEQYF	TGCAGTGCTCCGACTAGCGGGAACTCCTACGAGCAGTACTTC
TRBJ2-3	many	.	TRBV5-1	CASSLGVPGPGDTQYF	TGCGCCAGCAGCTTGGGGGTCCCGGGACCTGGAGATACGCAGTATTTT
TRBJ1-5	many	.	TRBV15	CATSLGNQPQHF	TGTGCCACCAGTCTGGGCAATCAGCCCCAGCATTTT
TRBJ1-2	many	.	TRBV5-1	CASSLATGGSYGYTF	TGCGCCAGCAGCTTGGCGACGGGTGGTTCCTATGGCTACACCTTC
TRBJ1-1	many	.	TRBV20-1	CSARDHGTGEAFF	TGCAGTGCTAGAGATCACGGGACCGGTGAAGCTTTCTTT
TRBJ2-7	many	TRBD2	TRBV18	CASSPTSGLSSYEQYF	TGTGCCAGCTCACCGACTAGCGGCCTAAGCTCCTACGAGCAGTACTTC
TRBJ1-2	many	.	TRBV7-8	CASSFGSPYGYTF	TGTGCCAGCAGCTTCGGGAGCCCCTATGGCTACACCTTC